The 19 T cell receptor beta chains reported below all come from one sample, sequenced in a study of glioma-infiltrating T cells after dendritic cell vaccination (dated by TCRdb to between 2015 and 2016). Explained via the paper, the time point label denotes: after dendritic cell vaccination, including at tumor progression/relapse. Receptor amplification or capture employed the immunoSEQ multiplex PCR assay. TCRdb limited this immuneACCESS table to in-frame rearrangements with V and J called. A share of clones is missing; checked studies link under half to unresolved V genes, and the rest is unexplained. In all, the sample holds 90,000 to 110,000 clones, and around 90% of those were seen once. The ten largest make up more than 2.5% of the sample. The sequencing used blood, collected after dendritic cell vaccination. The origin of the receptors is a human donor with glioblastoma.

The chain joins TRBV6-6 to TRBJ2-7, with 9 bases that match TRBD1. Germline V lookup: CDR1 MNHNY, CDR2 SVGAGI (reference sequence). The CDR3 loop spans 14 amino acids. Unmatched junction bases numbered 7, after V lost 5 bases and J lost 5 bases. The CDR3 loop is CASSRRDRANEQYF. Written as DNA, the CDR3 is TGTGCCAGCAGTAGGCGGGACAGGGCGAACGAGCAGTACTTC.

The genes are TRBV30 and TRBJ1-1; D may be TRBD1 (6 bases). V gave up 3 bases and J gave up 0 bases, with 8 bases separating them. Germline CDR1 and CDR2: GTSNPN and SVGIG (reference sequence). CDR3 length equals 13 residues. DNA of the CDR3: TGTGCCTGGAGCGGACAGATGAACACTGAAGCTTTCTTT. It is translated as CAWSGQMNTEAFF.

As DNA, the CDR3 is TGCGCCAGCAGCCAAGGGTCAGGGGTCGGGACCGGGGAGCTGTTTTTT. Its protein is CASSQGSGVGTGELFF. The chain has TRBV4-1 and TRBJ2-2; tentatively, D is TRBD1 (6 bases). Germline CDR1 is MGHRA and CDR2 is YSYEKL. CDR3 length: 16 residues. Trimming left V 1 base short and J 5 bases short, with 14 bases between.

The chain employs TRBV4-1 and TRBJ1-1, with D maybe TRBD1 (6 bases). Trimming removed 3 bases at V and 6 bases at J, with 17 bases between. CDR3 length: 15 residues. Germline V gives CDR1 MGHRA, CDR2 YSYEKL. Here the CDR3 reads CASSQQTGVNAEAFF. The CDR3 nucleotides read TGCGCCAGCAGCCAGCAGACAGGTGTAAACGCTGAAGCTTTCTTT.

The CDR3 region is CASSPQGTGELFF. In nucleotides, the CDR3 is TGTGCCAGCTCACCGCAGGGTACCGGGGAGCTGTTTTTT. The chain combines TRBV18 with TRBJ2-2; perhaps TRBD1 as D (5 bases). Trimming removed 3 bases at V and 5 bases at J, with 7 bases between. The germline CDR1 and CDR2 sequences are KGHSH and LQKENI. The CDR3 extends over 13 amino acids.

DNA of the CDR3: TGTGCCGTACAACAGGGGGTAACTGAAGCTTTCTTT. Protein product: CAVQQGVTEAFF. The V and J genes are TRBV10-3 and TRBJ1-1, with 8 bases that match TRBD1. Germline assignment: CDR1 ENHRY and CDR2 SYGVKD. CDR3 length: 12 residues. The V segment lost 11 bases and the J segment 5 bases; nucleotides outside the gene matches: 7.

With respect to this clone: This same CDR3 is encoded by further DNA sequences in the sample. V and J are TRBV30 and TRBJ1-6; TRBD1 matches at 7 bases. V trimming: 4 bases; J trimming: 13 bases; junction bases outside the gene matches: 13. Germline V gene data show CDR1 as GTSNPN and CDR2 as SVGIG (reference sequence). This CDR3 is 14 amino acids long. The CDR3 nucleotides read TGTGCCTGGAACCTCGACAGGGTAGTTTCCCCCCTCCACTTT. Translated: CAWNLDRVVSPLHF.

This clone was recorded a few times. V and J are TRBV30 and TRBJ2-1, with TRBD2 matching over 10 bases. CDR3 size: 14 residues. V shed 5 bases and J 5 bases; nucleotides not matched to a gene: 6. CDR1 GTSNPN and CDR2 SVGIG come from the germline V gene (reference sequence). The CDR3 DNA follows: TGTGCCTGGGTCAGCGGGAGGGCCGACAATGAGCAGTTCTTC. Translation: CAWVSGRADNEQFF.

The chain couples TRBV2 to TRBJ2-7; D uncertain. From germline, CDR1 is SNHLY and CDR2 FYNNEI. Trimming stripped 4 bases from V and 5 bases from J, with 12 bases between. This CDR3 comprises 13 residues. For the CDR3, the DNA is TGTGCCAGCAGTGGGCCAAGTCACCACGAGCAGTACTTC. Translated: CASSGPSHHEQYF. Full variable domain (outside the CDR3, taken from reference TRBV2 and TRBJ2-7): EPEVTQTPSHQVTQMGQEVILRCVPISNHLYFYWYRQILGQKVEFLVSFYNNEISEKSEIFDDQFSVERPDGSNFTLKIRSTKLEDSAMYFCASSGPSHHEQYFGPGTRLTVT.

CDR3 in amino acids: CASSLTGRGTDTQYF. CDR3 DNA: TGCGCCAGCAGCTTGACAGGTCGGGGCACAGATACGCAGTATTTT. The J gene is TRBJ2-3, the V gene TRBV5-1, with D possibly matching TRBD1 (5 bases). Looked up from germline, CDR1 is SGHRS and CDR2 is YFSETQ. CDR3 length equals 15 residues. V shed 1 base and J shed 1 base, with 10 bases lying between them.

The chain couples TRBV29-1 to TRBJ2-7, with 8 bases aligning to TRBD1. The germline gives CDR1 SQVTM, CDR2 ANQGSEA. Losses at the gene ends were 1 base for V and 1 base for J; bases not matched to a gene: 6. The CDR3 loop spans 15 amino acids. The CDR3 sequence is CSVEGGQGASYEQYF. As DNA, the CDR3 is TGCAGCGTTGAAGGAGGGCAGGGGGCATCCTACGAGCAGTACTTC.

This clone was recorded once. The chain joins TRBV5-1 to TRBJ2-2; D is possibly TRBD1 (6 bases). Germline-derived CDR1 and CDR2 are SGHRS and YFSETQ. The V end lost 2 bases, the J end lost 6 bases, and 8 bases lay between the germline ends. This CDR3 is 13 amino acids long. The CDR3 DNA follows: TGCGCCAGCAGCTTACAGGGTTCCGGGGAGCTGTTTTTT. It yields the protein CASSLQGSGELFF. Full variable domain (outside the CDR3, taken from reference TRBV5-1 and TRBJ2-2): KAGVTQTPRYLIKTRGQQVTLSCSPISGHRSVSWYQQTPGQGLQFLFEYFSETQRNKGNFPGRFSGRQFSNSRSEMNVSTLELGDSALYLCASSLQGSGELFFGEGSRLTVL.

The chain combines TRBV30 with TRBJ2-7; D ambiguous. This CDR3 comprises 13 residues. V was clipped by 2 bases and J by 1 base, with 9 bases between them. CDR1 and CDR2 (germline): GTSNPN, SVGIG (reference sequence). CDR3 sequence (DNA): TGTGCCTGGAGTTCAGGTTATTCCTACGAGCAGTACTTC. Protein product: CAWSSGYSYEQYF.

The V gene is TRBV30, the J gene TRBJ1-5; 9 nucleotides align to TRBD1. CDR3 length: 13 residues. V was clipped by 1 base and J by 11 bases; unmatched bases: 6. Germline CDR1 is GTSNPN and CDR2 is SVGIG (reference sequence). CDR3 sequence reads: CAWSEGTGSSQHF. In nucleotides, the CDR3 is TGTGCCTGGAGTGAAGGGACAGGGTCCTCCCAGCATTTT.

This chain links TRBV19 with TRBJ2-7, with 9 bases aligning to TRBD1. Trimming removed 3 bases from V and 6 bases from J; junction bases left unmatched: 6. Germline V gene lookup returns CDR1 LNHDA and CDR2 SQIVND (reference sequence). The CDR3 totals 14 residues. CDR3 amino acids: CASSMRDRAGEQYF. The CDR3 coding sequence is TGTGCCAGTAGTATGAGGGACAGGGCTGGCGAGCAGTACTTC.

The V call is TRBV4-1, the J call TRBJ2-1, with TRBD1 matching over 10 bases. The germline CDR1 and CDR2 sequences are MGHRA and YSYEKL. This CDR3 comprises 13 residues. V lost 4 bases and J lost 9; bases outside the gene matches: 3. CDR3 sequence (DNA): TGCGCCAGCAGCCGACAGGGGGCGATTGAGCAGTTCTTC. Translation gives CASSRQGAIEQFF.

The chain couples TRBV11-2 to TRBJ2-7, with TRBD1 as a possible D gene (6 bases). The CDR3 is 18 residues long. Germline CDR1 and CDR2: SGHAT and FQNNGV. Trimming shortened V by 2 bases and J by 0 bases, and 20 bases separated the two germline ends. DNA of the CDR3: TGTGCCAGCAGCTTACGGCAGGGGTACGAACGGAGCTCCTACGAGCAGTACTTC. Protein: CASSLRQGYERSSYEQYF.

The gene calls are TRBV5-4 and TRBJ2-1; D may be TRBD2 (6 bases). Germline CDR1 reads SGHNT; CDR2 reads YYREEE (reference sequence). V was pared by 4 bases and J by 3 bases, with 11 bases between. CDR3 length equals 14 residues. The CDR3 spells CASSRGTSYNEQFF. The CDR3 coding sequence is TGTGCCAGCAGCCGGGGGACGAGCTACAATGAGCAGTTCTTC.

This clone was seen a single time. The J gene is TRBJ1-1, the V gene TRBV2, with D possibly TRBD1 on 6 matching bases. V lost 3 bases and J 1 base, leaving 9 bases between the germline ends. The CDR3 loop spans 14 amino acids. CDR1 SNHLY and CDR2 FYNNEI come from the germline V gene. The chain's CDR3 is CASSDGQTNTEAFF. Written as DNA, the CDR3 is TGTGCCAGCAGTGATGGACAGACGAACACTGAAGCTTTCTTT.